These 31 T cell receptor beta chains were all obtained from the same sample, sequenced in a study of CD8 T cells in Susac syndrome. RNA in amounts of roughly 0.5 to 1 ug was reverse transcribed with random hexamers. TCRdb processed the immunoSEQ multiplex PCR reads anew with MiXCR; each CDR3 protein has one entry. This repertoire shows about 80,000 distinct CDR3 sequences, approximately 94% found once; its top ten account for roughly 0.26%. The sample consisted of CD8+ T cells from PBMCs. These receptor sequences come from a human donor in good health.

The chain couples TRBV9 to TRBJ2-7, with 9 bases matching TRBD1. There are 16 residues in the CDR3. CDR1 and CDR2 (germline): SGDLS, YYNGEE. V lost 4 bases, J lost 2 bases, and 10 bases stayed unmatched. The CDR3, as DNA: TGTGCCAGCAGCCCCCAAGGGACAGGGAGACCCTACGAGCAGTACTTC. This sequence encodes CASSPQGTGRPYEQYF.

The chain couples TRBV6-2 or TRBV6-3 to TRBJ2-3; D is unresolved. Trimming removed 8 bases from V and 2 bases from J, with 11 bases in between. CDR1 MNHEY and CDR2 SVGEGT come from the germline V gene. This CDR3 region has 13 residues. The DNA for the CDR3 is TGTGCCAGCGAGTCCACAGTCACAGATACGCAGTATTTT. Protein: CASESTVTDTQYF.

V is TRBV27 and J is TRBJ1-2, with 8 bases fitting TRBD1. CDR1 is MNHEY and CDR2 is SMNVEV in the germline V gene (reference sequence). Trimming cost V 2 bases and J 4 bases; bases outside gene matches: 9. The CDR3 loop spans 16 amino acids. The CDR3 sequence is CASSLLGRGRGYGYTF. DNA of the CDR3: TGTGCCAGCAGTTTACTGGGCAGGGGGCGGGGCTATGGCTACACCTTC.

This rearrangement joins TRBV4-1 to TRBJ2-3; perhaps D is TRBD1 or TRBD2 (6 bases each). V shed 0 bases and J shed 6 bases, with 13 bases lying between them. CDR1 MGHRA and CDR2 YSYEKL come from the germline V gene. This CDR3 contains 15 residues. CDR3 in DNA: TGCGCCAGCAGCCAAGATATGGGGGGCGGGGATACGCAGTATTTT. Translated: CASSQDMGGGDTQYF.

Only a few counts were recorded for this clonotype. The CDR3 region is CASSLGQGGQPQHF. For the CDR3, the DNA is TGTGCCAGCAGTCTCGGACAGGGCGGCCAGCCCCAGCATTTT. The rearrangement joins TRBV27 to TRBJ1-5; 8 nucleotides line up with TRBD1. V trimming: 5 bases; J trimming: 7 bases; junction bases outside the gene matches: 7. CDR3 length: 14 amino acids. Germline CDR1 is MNHEY and CDR2 is SMNVEV (reference sequence).

The chain links TRBV3-1 to TRBJ2-1; TRBD2 might be the D (6 bases). The germline V and J ends were trimmed by 7 bases and 4 bases, with 26 bases remaining between them. The length of the CDR3 is 18 residues. CDR1 LGHDT and CDR2 YNNKEL come from the germline V gene (reference sequence). The CDR3 nucleotides read TGTGCCAGCAACAAAGGGAAAAAGTCGCAGGCGGGATACAATGAGCAGTTCTTC. It translates to CASNKGKKSQAGYNEQFF.

The chain links TRBV4-1 to TRBJ1-6; no clear D gene. Germline V gene data show CDR1 as MGHRA and CDR2 as YSYEKL. V gave up 2 bases and J gave up 10 bases, with 9 bases separating them. The CDR3 totals 13 residues. CDR3 residues: CASSQKGPSPLHF. CDR3 nucleotide sequence: TGCGCCAGCAGCCAAAAGGGTCCCTCACCCCTCCACTTT.

The CDR3 is CASSQVKDRYLGNYGYTF. CDR3 DNA sequence: TGTGCCAGCAGCCAAGTGAAGGACAGATATTTGGGGAACTATGGCTACACCTTC. This chain connects TRBV14 to TRBJ1-2, with D possibly being TRBD1 (6 bases). Germline V gives CDR1 SGHDN, CDR2 FVKESK. V gave up 1 base and J gave up 2 bases, with 20 bases separating them. CDR3 length: 18 amino acids.

In its sample, this clonotype was seen once. The chain uses TRBV6-4 and TRBJ2-1; the match to TRBD2 covers 14 bases. Germline trimming cut 5 bases from V and 7 bases from J; bases unmatched to any gene: 4. This CDR3 spans 15 amino acids. Germline V gene sequence: CDR1 MRHNA, CDR2 SNTAGT. CDR3 sequence: CASSPTSGGGNEQFF. In DNA form, the CDR3 reads TGTGCCAGCAGTCCGACTAGCGGGGGGGGGAATGAGCAGTTCTTC.

This chain links TRBV9 with TRBJ1-1; the D gene is possibly TRBD1 (5 bases). Germline-derived CDR1 and CDR2 are SGDLS and YYNGEE. This CDR3 has 14 residues. The V end was cut by 0 bases, the J end by 3 bases, with 9 bases between. The chain's CDR3 is CASSVGTPHTEAFF. The CDR3 nucleotides read TGTGCCAGCAGCGTAGGGACACCTCACACTGAAGCTTTCTTT. Drawing the rest from reference TRBV9 and TRBJ1-1, the complete variable domain is DSGVTQTPKHLITATGQRVTLRCSPRSGDLSVYWYQQSLDQGLQFLIQYYNGEERAKGNILERFSAQQFPDLHSELNLSSLELGDSALYFCASSVGTPHTEAFFGQGTRLTVV.

The rearrangement uses TRBV7-6 and TRBJ2-3; 8 bases align to TRBD1. CDR1 and CDR2 from the germline V gene are SGHVS and FNYEAQ. The CDR3 has 17 residues. V dropped 2 bases and J dropped 2; count of bases not matched to a gene: 9. CDR3 sequence (DNA): TGTGCCAGCAGCTTACCAACGGACAGGGAAATCACAGATACGCAGTATTTT. Protein product: CASSLPTDREITDTQYF.

The chain uses TRBV28 and TRBJ2-5; tentatively, D is TRBD2 (6 bases). V gave up 6 bases and J gave up 4 bases, with 12 bases separating them. CDR3 length: 13 amino acids. In germline, CDR1 is MDHEN, CDR2 SYDVKM. The CDR3 bases are TGTGCCAGCAGCATCTGGAGGGGAGAGACCCAGTACTTC. This sequence encodes CASSIWRGETQYF. The full variable domain, with the rest looked up from reference TRBV28 and TRBJ2-5, is DVKVTQSSRYLVKRTGEKVFLECVQDMDHENMFWYRQDPGLGLRLIYFSYDVKMKEKGDIPEGYSVSREKKERFSLILESASTNQTSMYLCASSIWRGETQYFGPGTRLLVL.

The chain has TRBV12-5 and TRBJ2-3; D perhaps matches TRBD2 (5 bases). The germline CDR1 and CDR2 sequences are LGHNT and FRNRAP. The CDR3 contains 14 residues. Trimming pared 4 bases from V and 2 bases from J, leaving 10 bases between. CDR3 nucleotide sequence: TGTGCTAGTGGTTCAGAGGGAGACACAGATACGCAGTATTTT. Protein product: CASGSEGDTDTQYF.

The sample holds one count of this clonotype. CDR3 loop: CASSFRDRVYEQYF. The CDR3, as DNA: TGTGCCAGCAGCTTCCGGGACAGGGTATACGAGCAGTACTTC. The chain recombines TRBV7-9 with TRBJ2-7; TRBD1 agrees at 9 bases. Looked up from germline, CDR1 is SEHNR and CDR2 is FQNEAQ (reference sequence). This CDR3 contains 14 residues. J gave up 4 bases and V 3 bases, and 4 bases lay outside the gene matches. The complete variable domain, with remaining parts taken from reference TRBV7-9 and TRBJ2-7, reads DTGVSQNPRHKITKRGQNVTFRCDPISEHNRLYWYRQTLGQGPEFLTYFQNEAQLEKSRLLSDRFSAERPKGSFSTLEIQRTEQGDSAMYLCASSFRDRVYEQYFGPGTRLTVT.

This clonotype was recorded only once. The chain has TRBV6-4 and TRBJ2-1; no firm D call. The CDR3 is 13 residues long. The ends were cut back, 3 bases at V and 7 bases at J, with 10 bases in the middle. Germline CDR1 MRHNA, CDR2 SNTAGT. The CDR3 protein is CASSEGPENEQFF. The CDR3 coding sequence is TGTGCCAGCAGTGAGGGCCCTGAGAATGAGCAGTTCTTC.

This chain connects TRBV25-1 to TRBJ1-1; D not resolved. The V gene lost 4 bases and the J gene lost 2 bases, with 14 bases spanning the gap. Germline values: CDR1 MGHDK, CDR2 SYGVNS. The CDR3 length is 15 residues. CDR3 in amino acids: CASSAWVGSNTEAFF. The CDR3 nucleotides read TGTGCCAGCAGTGCTTGGGTTGGGTCCAACACTGAAGCTTTCTTT. Based on the CDR3 plus reference TRBV25-1 and TRBJ1-1, the full variable domain is EADIYQTPRYLVIGTGKKITLECSQTMGHDKMYWYQQDPGMELHLIHYSYGVNSTEKGDLSSESTVSRIRTEHFPLTLESARPSHTSQYLCASSAWVGSNTEAFFGQGTRLTVV.

This chain links TRBV7-9 with TRBJ1-1; D remains ambiguous. Trimming pared 1 base from V and 1 base from J, leaving 7 bases between. The V gene's germline CDR1 is SEHNR and CDR2 FQNEAQ (reference sequence). There are 14 residues in the CDR3. CDR3 region: CASSLVAKNTEAFF. The CDR3 nucleotides read TGTGCCAGCAGCTTAGTGGCCAAGAACACTGAAGCTTTCTTT.

J is TRBJ2-1 and V is TRBV3-1, with 11 bases matching TRBD2. Germline CDR1 is LGHDT and CDR2 is YNNKEL (reference sequence). Unmatched junction bases numbered 8, after V lost 1 base and J lost 3 bases. The CDR3 runs to 18 residues. CDR3 nucleotides: TGTGCCAGCAGCCAAGCTCTGGGACTAGCGGACCTCTACAATGAGCAGTTCTTC. It specifies CASSQALGLADLYNEQFF.

This clonotype has just one count. This sequence joins TRBV12-3 or TRBV12-4 and TRBJ1-2; D unclear. V lost 6 bases and J 0 bases, leaving 8 bases between the germline ends. The CDR3 length is 13 residues. The CDR3 DNA reads TGTGCCAGCAGCCCCGAAGCTAACTATGGCTACACCTTC. Amino acid sequence: CASSPEANYGYTF.

The chain links TRBV7-2 to TRBJ2-1; D call uncertain. In germline, CDR1 is SGHTA, CDR2 FQGNSA. This CDR3 spans 15 amino acids. The V and J ends lost 2 bases and 6 bases respectively, with 14 bases between them. The CDR3 DNA follows: TGTGCCAGCAGCTTACACTTCCTTTTGGGCAATGAGCAGTTCTTC. Translation: CASSLHFLLGNEQFF.

V is TRBV3-1 and J is TRBJ2-1, with 14 nucleotides matching TRBD2. The germline V gene has CDR1 LGHDT and CDR2 YNNKEL (reference sequence). The CDR3 runs to 15 residues. The V gene end was trimmed by 8 bases and the J gene end by 3 bases; junction bases not matched to a gene: 3. The CDR3: CASETSGGDYNEQFF. The CDR3 DNA follows: TGTGCCAGCGAGACTAGCGGGGGGGACTACAATGAGCAGTTCTTC.

The rearrangement uses TRBV6-5 and TRBJ2-1, with TRBD2 matching over 7 bases. J was trimmed by 5 bases and V by 2 bases; bases with no gene match: 6. The CDR3 totals 15 residues. Germline V gene data show CDR1 as MNHEY and CDR2 as SVGAGI. In DNA, the CDR3 is TGTGCCAGCAGTTACCTCTCAGCGGGGAACAATGAGCAGTTCTTC. Residues: CASSYLSAGNNEQFF.

This chain links TRBV4-1 with TRBJ2-7, with D possibly matching TRBD2 (5 bases). The V end lost 1 base, the J end lost 4 bases, and 11 bases lay between the germline ends. The germline V gene has CDR1 MGHRA and CDR2 YSYEKL. The length of the CDR3 is 14 residues. CDR3 loop: CASSQGPGSYEQYF. The CDR3 DNA reads TGCGCCAGCAGCCAAGGCCCGGGAAGTTACGAGCAGTACTTC.

The chain links TRBV29-1 to TRBJ2-6; no definite D call. V lost 6 bases and J lost 3, with 12 bases in between. Germline assignment: CDR1 SQVTM and CDR2 ANQGSEA. The CDR3 runs to 14 residues. CDR3 in DNA: TGCAGCGTGGCCCGGGCGGATGGGGCCAACGTCCTGACTTTC. Protein: CSVARADGANVLTF. Using reference TRBV29-1 and TRBJ2-6 for the parts outside the CDR3, the full variable domain is SAVISQKPSRDICQRGTSLTIQCQVDSQVTMMFWYRQQPGQSLTLIATANQGSEATYESGFVIDKFPISRPNLTFSTLTVSNMSPEDSSIYLCSVARADGANVLTFGAGSRLTVL.

The rearrangement uses TRBV6-2 or TRBV6-3 and TRBJ2-1, with 7 bases matching TRBD2. Per germline, CDR1 MNHEY and CDR2 SVGEGT. CDR3 length: 16 amino acids. J was trimmed by 7 bases and V by 4 bases; bases with no gene match: 13. The CDR3 sequence is CASSFSSGVGENEQFF. The CDR3 nucleotides read TGTGCCAGCAGTTTCTCTAGCGGAGTGGGGGAGAATGAGCAGTTCTTC.

The chain joins TRBV21-1 to TRBJ2-5; the table's D call of TRBD2 was not tested on the DNA. TRBV21-1 is tagged as a pseudogene. The CDR3 sequence is 15 residues long. CDR3 DNA: TGTGCCAGCAGCGGAGGGGTATTAGGCCAAGAGACCCAGTACTTC. Translation: CASSGGVLGQETQYF.

V and J are TRBV6-1 and TRBJ1-3, with 8 bases that match TRBD1. V dropped 6 bases and J dropped 2; count of bases not matched to a gene: 9. In germline, CDR1 is MNHNS, CDR2 SASEGT. The length of the CDR3 is 16 residues. The CDR3 DNA reads TGTGCCAGCAGGCGACAGGGGTCCATTCCTGGAAACACCATATATTTT. It specifies CASRRQGSIPGNTIYF.

As DNA, the CDR3 is TGTGCCGGCAAAACAGGGTATCAACTGTTTTTT. Translation: CAGKTGYQLFF. The chain uses TRBV19 and TRBJ1-4; the D gene is possibly TRBD1 (6 bases). The CDR3 has 11 residues. V shed 11 bases and J shed 12 bases, with 16 bases lying between them. CDR1 is LNHDA and CDR2 is SQIVND in the germline V gene (reference sequence). Combining the CDR3 with reference TRBV19 and TRBJ1-4 gives the whole variable domain DGGITQSPKYLFRKEGQNVTLSCEQNLNHDAMYWYRQDPGQGLRLIYYSQIVNDFQKGDIAEGYSVSREKKESFPLTVTSAQKNPTAFYLCAGKTGYQLFFGSGTQLSVL.

The rearrangement links TRBV27 to TRBJ1-1; D remains ambiguous. There are 15 residues in the CDR3. CDR1 is MNHEY and CDR2 is SMNVEV in the germline V gene (reference sequence). V was pared by 2 bases and J by 1 base, with 11 bases between. CDR3 region: CASSLAGRGNTEAFF. The CDR3 DNA sequence: TGTGCCAGCAGTTTAGCCGGGCGGGGGAACACTGAAGCTTTCTTT.

V is TRBV2 and J is TRBJ1-2; D not resolved. Germline CDR1 reads SNHLY; CDR2 reads FYNNEI. V lost 4 bases and J 0 bases, leaving 9 bases between the germline ends. The CDR3 runs 14 residues. Here the CDR3 DNA reads TGTGCCAGCAGTGGACCCACTACTAACTATGGCTACACCTTC. Its protein product is CASSGPTTNYGYTF.

The V gene is TRBV7-9, the J gene TRBJ2-7; 9 bases are a match to TRBD1. Germline loops: CDR1 SEHNR, CDR2 FQNEAQ (reference sequence). This CDR3 has 15 amino acids. J lost 4 bases, V lost 6 bases, and 10 bases had no gene match. The CDR3 coding sequence is TGTGCCAGCAGTTACTCCGGGACAGGGAGTTACGAGCAGTACTTC. This sequence encodes CASSYSGTGSYEQYF.